These T cell receptor beta chains were read from a single sample in a study of blood T cell repertoires in COVID-19. Assay used: immunoSEQ multiplex PCR; TCRdb lists only in-frame clones, some missing. The sample includes about 150,000 clones, 65% to 90% seen only once; the top ten take 9% to 14%. What was sequenced was peripheral blood. Receptors were obtained from a woman aged 60-70 years with COVID-19, enrolled during active disease. The CDR3 runs from the conserved cysteine through the conserved F or W. D genes are given only for firm matches. Some rows mark clone size as missing; the rest say once, few, many or name a class of expanded clone.

TRBV7-3	NA	TRBJ2-1	NA	CASSPKHGGGNEQFF	TGTGCCAGCAGCCCAAAGCACGGGGGAGGAAATGAGCAGTTCTTC
TRBV19	TRBD1	TRBJ1-1	NA	CASSLRQGTNTEAFF	TGTGCCAGTAGTCTTAGACAGGGCACGAACACTGAAGCTTTCTTT
TRBV7-2	NA	TRBJ1-6	NA	CASSLGGGVNSPLHF	TGTGCCAGCAGCTTAGGCGGGGGGGTAAATTCACCCCTCCACTTT
TRBV5-1	NA	TRBJ1-1	NA	CASSLSTAMNTEAFF	TGCGCCAGCAGCTTGAGCACCGCTATGAACACTGAAGCTTTCTTT
TRBV24-1	NA	TRBJ2-1	NA	CATSDFPRSAEQFF	TGTGCCACCAGTGATTTCCCTAGGTCCGCTGAGCAGTTCTTC
TRBV19	NA	TRBJ1-2	NA	CASSIGGQRGYTF	TGTGCCAGTAGTATAGGAGGCCAGAGGGGCTACACCTTC
TRBV12-3/TRBV12-4	NA	TRBJ2-1	few	CASRSSGVNEQFF	TGTGCCAGCCGTTCTTCCGGGGTCAATGAGCAGTTCTTC
TRBV5-8	NA	TRBJ2-6	NA	CASTSPRAGANVLTF	TGTGCCAGCACCTCCCCCAGGGCTGGGGCCAACGTCCTGACTTTC
TRBV18	NA	TRBJ2-5	NA	CASSEKETQYF	TGTGCCAGCTCAGAGAAAGAGACCCAGTACTTC
TRBV30	NA	TRBJ1-6	NA	CAWSVSRGGLYNSPLHF	TGTGCCTGGAGTGTAAGTCGGGGAGGACTTTATAATTCACCCCTCCACTTT
TRBV6-5	TRBD1	TRBJ2-7	NA	CASSIRDRGYEQYF	TGTGCCAGCAGTATCCGGGACAGGGGCTACGAGCAGTACTTC
TRBV12-5	TRBD2	TRBJ2-1	few	CASGSPPRLAGANEQFF	TGTGCTAGTGGTTCTCCCCCCCGACTAGCGGGAGCCAATGAGCAGTTCTTC
TRBV7-9	TRBD1	TRBJ1-1	NA	CASSTLGQGNTEAFF	TGTGCCAGCAGCACCCTAGGACAGGGAAACACTGAAGCTTTCTTT
TRBV19	TRBD1	TRBJ2-3	NA	CASSIPPTGPGRADTQYF	TGTGCCAGTAGTATCCCACCGACAGGGCCAGGTCGCGCAGATACGCAGTATTTT